This T cell receptor (beta chain) was found in a study of response to subunit inactivated influenza vaccine. Study-wide results and caveats: Authors proposed each seasonal influenza vaccination draws in few new T cells.

Germline CDR1 is MDHEN and CDR2 is SYDVKM. Germline trimming cut 8 bases from V and 4 bases from J; bases unmatched to any gene: 3. The CDR3 has 12 amino acids. TCRdb used MiXCR to reprocess the RT-PCR reads, holding one entry per CDR3 protein. This sample has hundreds of thousands of distinct CDR3 sequences, with approximately 17% found just once. This clonotype was seen only a few times. Its specificity is unknown. The clonotype was recovered from a man aged 50-60 years who received an inactivated influenza vaccine. The chain joins TRBV28 to TRBJ2-7, with TRBD2 identical over 9 bases. The material sequenced was PBMCs from blood, taken 5 days after vaccination. Here the CDR3 DNA reads TGTGCCAGCTTGACTAGCGGTTACGAGCAGTACTTC. Residues: CASLTSGYEQYF. The entire variable domain, with the rest obtained from reference TRBV28 and TRBJ2-7, is as follows: DVKVTQSSRYLVKRTGEKVFLECVQDMDHENMFWYRQDPGLGLRLIYFSYDVKMKEKGDIPEGYSVSREKKERFSLILESASTNQTSMYLCASLTSGYEQYFGPGTRLTVT.